Listed below are T cell receptor beta chains from one sample, sequenced in a study of T cells after yellow fever vaccination. TCRdb analysed the 5' RACE reads with MiXCR anew, one entry per CDR3 protein. The table has fewer than 350,000 distinct CDR3 sequences, around 3.6% seen once. The specimen comprised PBMCs, sampled on the day of the yellow fever booster vaccination. Source of these receptors: a man between 18 and 35 years old who received the YFV17D yellow fever vaccine. Both conserved end residues are part of each CDR3. A D gene is named only where the DNA matches it firmly. Clone size is not always given. Where it is, it says once, few, many or a class for expanded clones.

D | J | length | V | size | DNA | CDR3
NA | TRBJ2-7 | 15 | TRBV4-1 | many | TGCGCCAGCAGCCAAGTTGGAGGGGACAACTACGAGCAGTACTTC | CASSQVGGDNYEQYF
NA | TRBJ2-5 | 12 | TRBV20-1 | many | TGCAGTGCTACCCTGGGTTCAAAGACCCAGTACTTC | CSATLGSKTQYF
NA | TRBJ2-4 | 15 | TRBV15 | NA | TGTGCCACCAGCCTAACCAGGGAGAGCAAAAACATTCAGTACTTC | CATSLTRESKNIQYF
NA | TRBJ1-1 | 14 | TRBV7-9 | few | TGTGCCAGCAGCTTAGACGGCGACGGCACTGAAGCTTTCTTT | CASSLDGDGTEAFF
TRBD1 | TRBJ2-5 | 16 | TRBV7-2 | NA | TGTGCCAGCAGACCACCGGGATCCCCAGGGGGAGAGACCCAGTACTTC | CASRPPGSPGGETQYF
TRBD1 | TRBJ1-5 | 16 | TRBV7-2 | many | TGTGCCAGCAGCCTCCAGGAGACAGGGCTCAATCAGCCCCAGCATTTT | CASSLQETGLNQPQHF
NA | TRBJ1-4 | 13 | TRBV6-6 | many | TGTGCCGCTCGTGGGTTCGAGGGGGAAAAACTGTTTTTT | CAARGFEGEKLFF
NA | TRBJ2-5 | 15 | TRBV4-2 | many | TGTGCCAGCAGCCAAGAAAGTAACAACAAAGAGACCCAGTACTTC | CASSQESNNKETQYF
NA | TRBJ1-6 | 15 | TRBV18 | many | TGTGCCAGCTCACCCCCCTCAGGGGAAGGTTCACCCCTCCACTTT | CASSPPSGEGSPLHF
TRBD2 | TRBJ2-2 | 16 | TRBV7-2 | NA | TGTGCCAGCAGCTTATCTTTAGCGGGGGGCACCGGGGAGCTGTTTTTT | CASSLSLAGGTGELFF
NA | TRBJ2-7 | 13 | TRBV15 | few | TGTGCCACCAGAAGGGCGGGAAACTACGAGCAGTACTTC | CATRRAGNYEQYF
TRBD1 | TRBJ2-7 | 15 | TRBV11-1 | NA | TGTGCCAGCAGCTTAGAGGGACAGGGTTTCCACGAGCAGTACTTC | CASSLEGQGFHEQYF
NA | TRBJ2-1 | 14 | TRBV5-1 | many | TGCGCCAGCAGCTTGGCCCGACAGAACAATGAGCAGTTCTTC | CASSLARQNNEQFF
TRBD1 | TRBJ1-1 | 16 | TRBV27 | few | TGTGCCAGCAGTTTAAAGAGGGGACAGTTGAACACTGAAGCTTTCTTT | CASSLKRGQLNTEAFF
NA | TRBJ1-1 | 16 | TRBV7-4 | NA | TGTGCCAGCAGCTTAGCGCCCGGACTGAGGAACACTGAAGCTTTCTTT | CASSLAPGLRNTEAFF
TRBD1 | TRBJ2-2 | 13 | TRBV30 | few | TGTGCCTACGGGACAGTGTACACCGGGGAGCTGTTTTTT | CAYGTVYTGELFF
TRBD1 | TRBJ1-1 | 15 | TRBV5-4 | few | TGTGCCAGCAGCTCCCGGGACAGGGGTCGAACTGAAGCTTTCTTT | CASSSRDRGRTEAFF
NA | TRBJ2-1 | 16 | TRBV5-4 | few | TGTGCCAGCAGCTTGCCCCCCCAGGCGAGCTACAATGAGCAGTTCTTC | CASSLPPQASYNEQFF
NA | TRBJ2-7 | 14 | TRBV5-4 | few | TGTGCCAGCAGCCCTTGGTCTACCAACTACGAGCAGTACTTC | CASSPWSTNYEQYF
NA | TRBJ2-2 | 13 | TRBV20-1 | NA | TGCAGTGCAATCCACCGGGGCACCGGGGAGCTGTTTTTT | CSAIHRGTGELFF
TRBD1 | TRBJ1-4 | 15 | TRBV11-2 | many | TGTGCCAGCAGACGAACAGGGGGCAGGAATGAAAAACTGTTTTTT | CASRRTGGRNEKLFF
NA | TRBJ1-2 | 15 | TRBV4-2 | few | TGTGCCAGCAGCCAAGATCCCGGAGCTAACTATGGCTACACCTTC | CASSQDPGANYGYTF
NA | TRBJ2-7 | 14 | TRBV28 | few | TGTGCCAGCAGCCTTAAAGGGCTTCCCCTCGAGCAGTACTTC | CASSLKGLPLEQYF
NA | TRBJ1-1 | 13 | TRBV7-9 | NA | TGTGCCAGCAGCCCAGGGGATTTCACTGAAGCTTTCTTT | CASSPGDFTEAFF
TRBD1 | TRBJ2-3 | 15 | TRBV5-4 | many | TGTGCCAGCAGCTTTAGAGGGGGCCGCACAGATACGCAGTATTTT | CASSFRGGRTDTQYF
TRBD2 | TRBJ2-1 | 18 | TRBV5-1 | many | TGCGCCAGTAGCCGGGGACGGAAAACCGGGACTAGCGTCCATGAGCAGTTCTTC | CASSRGRKTGTSVHEQFF
NA | TRBJ1-3 | 16 | TRBV7-9 | NA | TGTGCCAGCAGCTCGCGGTCCGTTGAAACTGGAAACACCATATATTTT | CASSSRSVETGNTIYF
NA | TRBJ2-1 | 15 | TRBV20-1 | many | TGCAGTGCTAGGGCCCTAGCGTCGTTCTACAATGAGCAGTTCTTC | CSARALASFYNEQFF